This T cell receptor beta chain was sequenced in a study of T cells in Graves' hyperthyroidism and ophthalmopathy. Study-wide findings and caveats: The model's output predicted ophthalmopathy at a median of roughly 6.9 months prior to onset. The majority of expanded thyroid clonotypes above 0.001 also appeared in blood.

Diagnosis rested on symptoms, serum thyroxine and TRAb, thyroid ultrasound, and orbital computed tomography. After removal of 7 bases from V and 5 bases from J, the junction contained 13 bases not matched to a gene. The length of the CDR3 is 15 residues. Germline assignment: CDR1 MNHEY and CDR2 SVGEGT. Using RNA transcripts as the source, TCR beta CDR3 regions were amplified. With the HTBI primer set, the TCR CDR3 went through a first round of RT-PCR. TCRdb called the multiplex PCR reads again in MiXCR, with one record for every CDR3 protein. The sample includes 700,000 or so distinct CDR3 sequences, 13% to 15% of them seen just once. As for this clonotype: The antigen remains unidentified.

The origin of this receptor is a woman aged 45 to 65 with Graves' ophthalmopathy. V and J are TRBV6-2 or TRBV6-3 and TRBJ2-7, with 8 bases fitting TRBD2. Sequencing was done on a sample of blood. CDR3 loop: CASIKRGSGVNEQYF. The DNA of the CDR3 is TGTGCCAGCATTAAGCGGGGGAGTGGGGTTAACGAGCAGTACTTC.